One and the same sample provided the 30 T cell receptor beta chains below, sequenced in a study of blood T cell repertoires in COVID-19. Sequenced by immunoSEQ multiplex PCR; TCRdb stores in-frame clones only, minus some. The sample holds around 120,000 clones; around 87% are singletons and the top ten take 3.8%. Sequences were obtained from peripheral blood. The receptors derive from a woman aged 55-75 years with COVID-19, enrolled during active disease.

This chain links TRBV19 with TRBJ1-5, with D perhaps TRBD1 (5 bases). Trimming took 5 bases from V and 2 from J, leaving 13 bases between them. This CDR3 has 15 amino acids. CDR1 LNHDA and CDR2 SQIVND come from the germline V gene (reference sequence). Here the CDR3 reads CASSSGGGGNQPQHF. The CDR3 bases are TGTGCCAGTAGTTCGGGGGGAGGGGGCAATCAGCCCCAGCATTTT.

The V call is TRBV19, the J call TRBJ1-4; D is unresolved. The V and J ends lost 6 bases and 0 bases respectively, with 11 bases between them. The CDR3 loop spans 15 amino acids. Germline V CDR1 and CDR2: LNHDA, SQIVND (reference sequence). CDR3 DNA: TGTGCCAGTAGCGCATCGGGTGCAACTAATGAAAAACTGTTTTTT. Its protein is CASSASGATNEKLFF.

In DNA, the CDR3 is TGTGCCAGCAGCTTGGACTATTCAGATACGCAGTATTTT. This codes for CASSLDYSDTQYF. The chain carries TRBV7-3 and TRBJ2-3; TRBD2 might be the D (6 bases). V was pared by 3 bases and J by 4 bases, with 8 bases between. The germline CDR1 and CDR2 sequences are SGHTA and FQGTGA. The CDR3 has 13 amino acids.

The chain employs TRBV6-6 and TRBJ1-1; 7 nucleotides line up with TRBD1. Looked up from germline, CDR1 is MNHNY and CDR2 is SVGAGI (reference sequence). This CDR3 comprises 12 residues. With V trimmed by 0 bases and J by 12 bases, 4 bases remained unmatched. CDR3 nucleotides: TGTGCCAGCAGTTACTCCCAGGGGGAAACTTTCTTT. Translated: CASSYSQGETFF.

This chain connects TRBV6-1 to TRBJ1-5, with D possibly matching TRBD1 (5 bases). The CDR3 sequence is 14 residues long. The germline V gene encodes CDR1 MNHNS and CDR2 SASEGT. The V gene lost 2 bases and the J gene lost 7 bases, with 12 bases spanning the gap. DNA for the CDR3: TGTGCCAGCAGTGAAATCAGGGTCGGGCAGCCCCAGCATTTT. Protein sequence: CASSEIRVGQPQHF.

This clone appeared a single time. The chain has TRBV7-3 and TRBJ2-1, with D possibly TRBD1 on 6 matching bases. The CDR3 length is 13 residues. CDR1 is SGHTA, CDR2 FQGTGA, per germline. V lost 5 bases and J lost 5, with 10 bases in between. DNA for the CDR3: TGTGCCAGCAGCCCGCAGGGGAACAATGAGCAGTTCTTC. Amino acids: CASSPQGNNEQFF.

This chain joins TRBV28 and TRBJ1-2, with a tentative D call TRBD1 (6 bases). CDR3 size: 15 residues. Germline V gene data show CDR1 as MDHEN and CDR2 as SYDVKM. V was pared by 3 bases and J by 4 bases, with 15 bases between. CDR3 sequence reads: CASSLSPGVGYGYTF. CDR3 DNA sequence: TGTGCCAGCAGTTTGTCTCCAGGGGTAGGCTATGGCTACACCTTC.

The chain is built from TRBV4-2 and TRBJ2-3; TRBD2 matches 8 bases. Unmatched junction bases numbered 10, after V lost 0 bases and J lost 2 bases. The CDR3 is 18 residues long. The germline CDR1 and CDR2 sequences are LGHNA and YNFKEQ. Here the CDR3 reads CASSQDWPGLVVTDTQYF. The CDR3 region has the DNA TGTGCCAGCAGCCAAGATTGGCCGGGACTAGTCGTCACAGATACGCAGTATTTT.

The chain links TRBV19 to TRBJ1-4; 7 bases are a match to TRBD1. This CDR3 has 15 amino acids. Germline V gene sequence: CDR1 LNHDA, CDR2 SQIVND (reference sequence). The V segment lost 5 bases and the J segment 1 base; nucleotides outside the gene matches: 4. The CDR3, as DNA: TGTGCCAGTAGTTCCAGGACAGGAACTAATGAAAAACTGTTTTTT. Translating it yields CASSSRTGTNEKLFF.

The CDR3 sequence: CASSLRGIGTEAFF. CDR3 sequence (DNA): TGTGCCAGCAGCTTAAGGGGAATTGGCACTGAAGCTTTCTTT. The chain has TRBV5-8 and TRBJ1-1, with D possibly being TRBD1 (5 bases). Trimming removed 2 bases at V and 4 bases at J, with 12 bases between. The CDR3 has 14 amino acids. The germline CDR1 and CDR2 sequences are SGHTS and YDEGEE.

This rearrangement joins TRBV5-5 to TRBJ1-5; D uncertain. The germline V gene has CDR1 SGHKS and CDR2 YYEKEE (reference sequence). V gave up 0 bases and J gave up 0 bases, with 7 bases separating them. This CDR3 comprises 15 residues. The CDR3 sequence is CASSLVPYSNQPQHF. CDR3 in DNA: TGTGCCAGCAGCTTGGTCCCGTATAGCAATCAGCCCCAGCATTTT.

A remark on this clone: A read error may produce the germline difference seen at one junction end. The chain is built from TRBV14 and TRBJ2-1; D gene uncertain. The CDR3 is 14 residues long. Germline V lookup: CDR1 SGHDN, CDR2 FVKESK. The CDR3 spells CASSPKNSPVLTLF. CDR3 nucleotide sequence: TGTGCCAGCAGCCCCAAAAATTCCCCGGTTCTCACGCTCTTC.

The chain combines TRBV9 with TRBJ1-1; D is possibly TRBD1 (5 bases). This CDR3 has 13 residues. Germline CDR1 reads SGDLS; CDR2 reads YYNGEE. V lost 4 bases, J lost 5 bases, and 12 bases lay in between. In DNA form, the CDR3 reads TGTGCCAGCAGCTCCGTCCAGGGAACTGAAGCTTTCTTT. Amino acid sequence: CASSSVQGTEAFF.

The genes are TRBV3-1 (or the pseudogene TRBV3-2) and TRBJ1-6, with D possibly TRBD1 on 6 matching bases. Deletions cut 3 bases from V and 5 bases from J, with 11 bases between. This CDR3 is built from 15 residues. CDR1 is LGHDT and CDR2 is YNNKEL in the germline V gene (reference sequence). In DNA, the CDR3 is TGTGCCAGCAGCCATTTGGACAGCCATAATTCACCCCTCCACTTT. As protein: CASSHLDSHNSPLHF.

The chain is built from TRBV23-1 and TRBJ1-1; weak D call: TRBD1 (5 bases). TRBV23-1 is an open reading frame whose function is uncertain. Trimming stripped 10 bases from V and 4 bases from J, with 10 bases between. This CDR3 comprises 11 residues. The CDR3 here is CANQGSTEAFF. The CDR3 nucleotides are TGCGCCAACCAGGGAAGCACTGAAGCTTTCTTT.

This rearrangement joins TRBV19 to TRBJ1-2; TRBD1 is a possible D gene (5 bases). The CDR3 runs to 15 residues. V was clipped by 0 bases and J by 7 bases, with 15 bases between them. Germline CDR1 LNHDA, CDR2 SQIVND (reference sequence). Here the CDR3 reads CASSIDTGRVSGYTF. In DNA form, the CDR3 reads TGTGCCAGTAGTATAGATACAGGCAGGGTCTCTGGCTACACCTTC.

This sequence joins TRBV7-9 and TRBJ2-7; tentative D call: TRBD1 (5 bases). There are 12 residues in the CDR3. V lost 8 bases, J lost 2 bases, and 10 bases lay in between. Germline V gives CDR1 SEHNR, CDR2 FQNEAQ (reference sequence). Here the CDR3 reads CASGATPYEQYF. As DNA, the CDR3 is TGTGCCAGCGGGGCAACCCCCTACGAGCAGTACTTC.

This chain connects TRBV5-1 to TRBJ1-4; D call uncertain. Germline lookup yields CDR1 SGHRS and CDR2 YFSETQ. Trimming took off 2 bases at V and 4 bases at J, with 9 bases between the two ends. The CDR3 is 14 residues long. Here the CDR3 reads CASSFEGRNEKLFF. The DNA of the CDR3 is TGCGCCAGCAGCTTTGAGGGCCGTAATGAAAAACTGTTTTTT.

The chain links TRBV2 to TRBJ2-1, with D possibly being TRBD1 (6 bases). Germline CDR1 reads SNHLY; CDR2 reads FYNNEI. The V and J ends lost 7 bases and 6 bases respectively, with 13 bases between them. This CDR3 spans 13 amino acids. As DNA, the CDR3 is TGTGCCAGCAAGGGCGGCAGGGGCAATGAGCAGTTCTTC. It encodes CASKGGRGNEQFF.

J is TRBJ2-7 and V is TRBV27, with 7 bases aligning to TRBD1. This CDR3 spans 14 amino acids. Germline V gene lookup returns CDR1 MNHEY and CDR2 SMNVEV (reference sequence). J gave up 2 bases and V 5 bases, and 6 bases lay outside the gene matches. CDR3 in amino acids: CASSSRDSTYEQYF. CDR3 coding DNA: TGTGCCAGCAGTAGTCGGGACAGTACCTACGAGCAGTACTTC.

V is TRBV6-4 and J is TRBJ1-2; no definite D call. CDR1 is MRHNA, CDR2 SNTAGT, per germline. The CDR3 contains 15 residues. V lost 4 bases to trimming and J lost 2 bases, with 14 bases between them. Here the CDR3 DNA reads TGTGCCAGCAGTGTTACTGCGGGTGAGAACTATGGCTACACCTTC. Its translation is CASSVTAGENYGYTF.

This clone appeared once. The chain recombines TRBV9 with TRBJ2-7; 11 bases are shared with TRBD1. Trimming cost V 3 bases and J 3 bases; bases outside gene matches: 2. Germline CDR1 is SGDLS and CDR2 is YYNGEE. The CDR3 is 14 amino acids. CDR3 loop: CASSGDRGIYEQYF. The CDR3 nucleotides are TGTGCCAGCAGCGGGGACAGGGGGATCTACGAGCAGTACTTC. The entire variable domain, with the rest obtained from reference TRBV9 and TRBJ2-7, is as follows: DSGVTQTPKHLITATGQRVTLRCSPRSGDLSVYWYQQSLDQGLQFLIQYYNGEERAKGNILERFSAQQFPDLHSELNLSSLELGDSALYFCASSGDRGIYEQYFGPGTRLTVT.

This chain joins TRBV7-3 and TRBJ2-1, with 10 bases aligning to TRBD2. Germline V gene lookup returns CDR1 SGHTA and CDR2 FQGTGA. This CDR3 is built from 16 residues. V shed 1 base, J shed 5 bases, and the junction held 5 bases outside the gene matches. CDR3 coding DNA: TGTGCCAGCAGCTTAAGTCTAGCGGGGGACCACAATGAGCAGTTCTTC. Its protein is CASSLSLAGDHNEQFF.

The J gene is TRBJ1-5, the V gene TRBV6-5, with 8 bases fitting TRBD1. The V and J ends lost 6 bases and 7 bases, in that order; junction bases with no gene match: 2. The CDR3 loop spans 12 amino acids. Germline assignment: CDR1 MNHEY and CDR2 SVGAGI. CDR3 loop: CASSQGAQPQHF. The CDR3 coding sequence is TGTGCCAGCAGCCAGGGGGCCCAGCCCCAGCATTTT.

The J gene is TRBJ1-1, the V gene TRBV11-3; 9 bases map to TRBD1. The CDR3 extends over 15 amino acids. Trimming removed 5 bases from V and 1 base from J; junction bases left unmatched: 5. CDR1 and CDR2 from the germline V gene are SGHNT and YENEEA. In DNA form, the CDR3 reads TGTGCCAGCAGCAATACAGGGGGCCAGAACACTGAAGCTTTCTTT. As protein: CASSNTGGQNTEAFF.

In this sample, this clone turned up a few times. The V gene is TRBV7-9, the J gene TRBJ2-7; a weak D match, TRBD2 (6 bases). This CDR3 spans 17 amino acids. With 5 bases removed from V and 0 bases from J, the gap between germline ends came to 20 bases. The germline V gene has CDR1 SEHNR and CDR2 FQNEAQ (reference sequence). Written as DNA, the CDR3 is TGTGCCAGCAGCACCCTCCGGTTAGGACTACCCTCCTACGAGCAGTACTTC. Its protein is CASSTLRLGLPSYEQYF. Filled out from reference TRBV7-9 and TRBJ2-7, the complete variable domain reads DTGVSQNPRHKITKRGQNVTFRCDPISEHNRLYWYRQTLGQGPEFLTYFQNEAQLEKSRLLSDRFSAERPKGSFSTLEIQRTEQGDSAMYLCASSTLRLGLPSYEQYFGPGTRLTVT.

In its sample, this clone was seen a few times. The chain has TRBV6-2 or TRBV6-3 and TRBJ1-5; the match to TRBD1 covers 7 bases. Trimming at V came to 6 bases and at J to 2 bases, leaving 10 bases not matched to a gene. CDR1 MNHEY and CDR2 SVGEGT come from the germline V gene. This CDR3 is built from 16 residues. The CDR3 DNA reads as TGTGCCAGCAGCCACCGGCCAGGACAGGGCAATCAGCCCCAGCATTTT. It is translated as CASSHRPGQGNQPQHF.

The CDR3 region has the DNA TGTGCCAGCAGTGAATTGGGACTATCCACAGATACGCAGTATTTT. Protein product: CASSELGLSTDTQYF. V usage is TRBV2 and J usage is TRBJ2-3, with TRBD2 identical over 7 bases. CDR3 length: 15 amino acids. V shed 2 bases, J shed 2 bases, and the junction held 4 bases outside the gene matches. Germline V gene lookup returns CDR1 SNHLY and CDR2 FYNNEI.

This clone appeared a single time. This CDR3 reads CASSQDVRGPWNEQFF. CDR3 nucleotide sequence: TGTGCCAGCAGCCAAGATGTCAGGGGGCCGTGGAATGAGCAGTTCTTC. This chain connects TRBV4-2 to TRBJ2-1; TRBD1 matches at 8 bases. This CDR3 has 16 amino acids. After removal of 0 bases from V and 7 bases from J, the junction contained 8 bases not matched to a gene. Germline V gives CDR1 LGHNA, CDR2 YNFKEQ.

The DNA for the CDR3 is TGTGCTAGTGGTTTGGCGGATCAGCCCCAGCATTTT. Translation gives CASGLADQPQHF. This chain uses TRBV12-5 with TRBJ1-5, with no clear D. From germline, CDR1 is LGHNT and CDR2 FRNRAP. The CDR3 runs to 12 residues. Trimming cost V 1 base and J 5 bases, with 3 bases left between them.